This T cell receptor beta chain came from a study of T cells in Graves' hyperthyroidism and ophthalmopathy. Overall study context: Peripheral blood was secured at the point of initial diagnosis, before any treatment. Points from the study as a whole: Within blood appeared most thyroid clonotypes that had expanded above 0.001. The model foresaw ophthalmopathy a median roughly 6 months prior to onset. Classification by a 13 V-J model distinguished ophthalmopathy from stable hyperthyroidism.

Using RNA transcripts as the source, TCR beta CDR3 regions were amplified. The HTBI primer set drove a first-round RT-PCR of the TCR CDR3. MiXCR, applied by TCRdb to the multiplex PCR reads, yields one record per CDR3 protein. The table lists about 570,000 distinct CDR3 sequences, around 15% of them singletons. Per the germline V gene, CDR1 is LGHDT and CDR2 is YNNKEL (reference sequence). Trimming cost V 0 bases and J 0 bases, with 13 bases left between them. This CDR3 contains 17 residues. This clonotype came up many times. The antigen remains unidentified. The clonotype comes from a woman aged 40 to 50 with Graves' hyperthyroidism. The source material was blood. The chain couples TRBV3-1 to TRBJ2-3, with D possibly TRBD2 on 5 matching bases. CDR3 bases: TGTGCCAGCAGCCAAGATAACGGGGTCACTAGCACAGATACGCAGTATTTT. Its protein product is CASSQDNGVTSTDTQYF.